Shown below are 21 T cell receptor beta chains from a single sample sequenced in a study of regulatory T cells in long-lasting Graves disease. The sample's time point: newly diagnosed GD, antithyroid drugs for less than 3 months. TCR sequences were obtained from RNA taken from PBMCs. Both iRepertoire HTBI primers and Arm-PCR of CDR3 regions were used to build the TCR beta libraries. TCRdb reanalysed the multiplex PCR reads using MiXCR and keeps one entry per CDR3 protein. Of approximately 310,000 distinct CDR3 sequences in the sample, about 20% were seen once. The sample here was peripheral blood mononuclear cells (PBMCs), taken at new diagnosis, from a patient treated with antithyroid drugs. The origin of the receptors is a female donor with Graves disease.

Many counts were recorded for this clonotype. The rearrangement joins TRBV28 to TRBJ2-2; unclear D gene. Germline V lookup: CDR1 MDHEN, CDR2 SYDVKM. The CDR3 sequence is 14 residues long. V shed 3 bases and J shed 3 bases, with 8 bases lying between them. CDR3 coding DNA: TGTGCCAGCAGTTTTCCAACGGACACCGGGGAGCTGTTTTTT. This codes for CASSFPTDTGELFF.

This clonotype appeared a few times. The chain carries TRBV3-1 and TRBJ2-7; possible D gene TRBD2, 5 bases. Trimming left V 1 base short and J 0 bases short, with 13 bases between. The CDR3 runs 16 residues. CDR1 is LGHDT and CDR2 is YNNKEL in the germline V gene (reference sequence). Here the CDR3 DNA reads TGTGCCAGCAGCCAAGCCCTAGCTCCTGTCTCCTACGAGCAGTACTTC. It is translated as CASSQALAPVSYEQYF.

This clonotype was seen ten or more times. The chain has TRBV7-8 and TRBJ2-7, with 7 bases that match TRBD1. V shed 5 bases, J shed 2 bases, and the junction held 9 bases outside the gene matches. This CDR3 is built from 15 residues. Germline CDR1 SGHVS, CDR2 FQNEAQ. The DNA for the CDR3 is TGTGCCAGCAGCATCTCCGGGACAGATCCCTACGAGCAGTACTTC. As protein: CASSISGTDPYEQYF.

This clonotype was counted at least ten times. The chain combines TRBV28 with TRBJ2-1; 9 bases are a match to TRBD2. V was clipped by 5 bases and J by 5 bases; unmatched bases: 7. The length of the CDR3 is 15 residues. Germline values: CDR1 MDHEN, CDR2 SYDVKM. CDR3 in DNA: TGTGCCAGCAGTCCCGGACTAGCGCACAACAATGAGCAGTTCTTC. Amino acids: CASSPGLAHNNEQFF.

This clonotype was picked up a small number of times. This chain uses TRBV6-5 with TRBJ2-5; TRBD2 agrees at 8 bases. Germline values: CDR1 MNHEY, CDR2 SVGAGI. The CDR3 covers 17 residues. V lost 0 bases to trimming and J lost 4 bases; unmatched junction nucleotides: 10. In DNA form, the CDR3 reads TGTGCCAGCAGTTACTCGGGGGTAGCGGGAAAACGAGAGACCCAGTACTTC. It specifies CASSYSGVAGKRETQYF.

The rearrangement joins TRBV9 to TRBJ2-1; D remains unclear. CDR1 SGDLS and CDR2 YYNGEE come from the germline V gene. This CDR3 has 13 residues. Trimming cost V 3 bases and J 8 bases, with 12 bases left between them. The CDR3 nucleotides read TGTGCCAGCAGCGAACTCTCATTGGATGAGCAGTTCTTC. Residues: CASSELSLDEQFF.

This clonotype appeared many times. The chain uses TRBV5-1 and TRBJ2-7; 7 nucleotides line up with TRBD1. The CDR3 has 12 amino acids. CDR1 is SGHRS, CDR2 YFSETQ, per germline. Unmatched junction bases numbered 3, after V lost 3 bases and J lost 6 bases. The CDR3, as DNA: TGCGCCAGCAGCTCGACAGGGCTCGAGCAGTACTTC. Amino acid sequence: CASSSTGLEQYF.

This clonotype was seen ten or more times. V gene TRBV7-8 combines with J gene TRBJ2-7; D remains unclear. The CDR3 contains 15 residues. V gave up 1 base and J gave up 7 bases, with 17 bases separating them. Germline V CDR1 and CDR2: SGHVS, FQNEAQ. The DNA of the CDR3 is TGTGCCAGCAGCTTAGGATTGGGAACCCTGGGGGAGCAGTACTTC. Amino acid sequence: CASSLGLGTLGEQYF.

The V gene is TRBV18, the J gene TRBJ2-3; 10 positions match TRBD2. This CDR3 comprises 15 residues. J lost 5 bases, V lost 6 bases, and 8 bases had no gene match. Looked up from germline, CDR1 is KGHSH and CDR2 is LQKENI. The CDR3 coding sequence is TGTGCCAGCTCGCCATACGGGACTAGCGAAGATACGCAGTATTTT. Its protein product is CASSPYGTSEDTQYF.

This chain uses TRBV10-2 with TRBJ2-3; 13 nucleotides agree with TRBD2. Germline values: CDR1 WSHSY, CDR2 SAAADI. The CDR3 is 14 amino acids. The V segment lost 8 bases and the J segment 5 bases; nucleotides outside the gene matches: 4. The DNA for the CDR3 is TGCGCCAGCCGACTAGCGGGAGGACAAGATACGCAGTATTTT. It codes for CASRLAGGQDTQYF.

This clonotype was picked up a small number of times. The rearrangement joins TRBV28 to TRBJ2-1; TRBD2 agrees at 7 bases. Germline CDR1 MDHEN, CDR2 SYDVKM. V gave up 7 bases and J gave up 8 bases; unmatched junction bases: 8. The CDR3 covers 13 residues. The CDR3 sequence: CASTPSGKDEQFF. In DNA, the CDR3 is TGTGCCAGCACCCCAAGCGGGAAGGATGAGCAGTTCTTC. Together with reference TRBV28 and TRBJ2-1, the CDR3 gives the full variable domain: DVKVTQSSRYLVKRTGEKVFLECVQDMDHENMFWYRQDPGLGLRLIYFSYDVKMKEKGDIPEGYSVSREKKERFSLILESASTNQTSMYLCASTPSGKDEQFFGPGTRLTVL.

This clonotype was seen more than once but under ten times. This chain joins TRBV5-1 and TRBJ1-1; weak D call: TRBD1 (5 bases). The length of the CDR3 is 14 residues. The V and J ends lost 6 bases and 2 bases respectively, with 14 bases between them. The V gene's germline CDR1 is SGHRS and CDR2 YFSETQ. CDR3 sequence: CASTWGGGNTEAFF. CDR3 nucleotide sequence: TGCGCCAGCACTTGGGGGGGGGGTAACACTGAAGCTTTCTTT.

In this sample, this clonotype turned up a few times. In DNA, the CDR3 is TGTGCCAGCAGCCCCCCCCCAGGGACAGGGGGCGCTTTTCCGAGCTACGAGCAGTACTTC. Residues: CASSPPPGTGGAFPSYEQYF. This sequence joins TRBV28 and TRBJ2-7; the match to TRBD1 covers 12 bases. Germline V lookup: CDR1 MDHEN, CDR2 SYDVKM. V trimming: 6 bases; J trimming: 3 bases; junction bases outside the gene matches: 21. The CDR3 runs to 20 residues. Drawing the rest from reference TRBV28 and TRBJ2-7, the complete variable domain is DVKVTQSSRYLVKRTGEKVFLECVQDMDHENMFWYRQDPGLGLRLIYFSYDVKMKEKGDIPEGYSVSREKKERFSLILESASTNQTSMYLCASSPPPGTGGAFPSYEQYFGPGTRLTVT.

This clonotype has a count of ten or more. The V call is TRBV5-1, the J call TRBJ2-7; 9 bases line up with TRBD2. Germline V gene sequence: CDR1 SGHRS, CDR2 YFSETQ. This CDR3 is 14 amino acids long. V dropped 0 bases and J dropped 4; count of bases not matched to a gene: 2. CDR3 coding DNA: TGCGCCAGCAGCTTGGAGCGGGAGGTATACGAGCAGTACTTC. This gives the protein CASSLEREVYEQYF.

This clonotype was counted at least ten times. V usage is TRBV7-9 and J usage is TRBJ2-5; 14 bases fit TRBD2. CDR1 and CDR2 (germline): SEHNR, FQNEAQ (reference sequence). The CDR3 spans 16 residues. The junction had 8 bases not matched to a gene; V was cut back by 6 bases and J by 5 bases. CDR3 DNA sequence: TGTGCCAGCAGATTGACTAGCGGGAGGGCCGCGGAGACCCAGTACTTC. It codes for CASRLTSGRAAETQYF. The full variable domain, in which reference TRBV7-9 and TRBJ2-5 provide the parts outside the CDR3, is DTGVSQNPRHKITKRGQNVTFRCDPISEHNRLYWYRQTLGQGPEFLTYFQNEAQLEKSRLLSDRFSAERPKGSFSTLEIQRTEQGDSAMYLCASRLTSGRAAETQYFGPGTRLLVL.

This clonotype has at least ten counts. V is TRBV4-2 and J is TRBJ2-7; D assignment may be TRBD1 or TRBD2 (5 bases each). CDR1 LGHNA and CDR2 YNFKEQ come from the germline V gene. Trimming removed 0 bases from V and 11 bases from J, with 20 bases in between. This CDR3 contains 15 residues. The CDR3 sequence is CASSQDVRGPSDEYF. For the CDR3, the DNA is TGTGCCAGCAGCCAAGACGTCCGGGGACCCTCGGACGAGTACTTC.

This clonotype was recorded many times. The chain joins TRBV12-3 or TRBV12-4 to TRBJ2-1; 7 bases are a match to TRBD2. The CDR3 contains 14 residues. J lost 8 bases, V lost 6 bases, and 10 bases had no gene match. As DNA, the CDR3 is TGTGCCAGCAGGGCGCGGGGGATTCCCCATGAGCAGTTCTTC. Its translation is CASRARGIPHEQFF.

There are a few counts of this clonotype. The rearrangement links TRBV7-2 to TRBJ2-4; a possible D gene is TRBD2 (5 bases). V lost 2 bases, J lost 1 base, and 18 bases lay in between. The CDR3 length is 18 residues. CDR1 and CDR2 (germline): SGHTA, FQGNSA. The CDR3 DNA is TGTGCCAGCAGCTTAACAGCTTCGAGGGTCGGGGCCAAAAACATTCAGTACTTC. It translates to CASSLTASRVGAKNIQYF.

In this sample, this clonotype turned up many times. This sequence joins TRBV3-1 and TRBJ2-6, with a possible D match to TRBD1 (5 bases). Deletions cut 1 base from V and 1 base from J, with 17 bases between. Germline loops: CDR1 LGHDT, CDR2 YNNKEL (reference sequence). This CDR3 is built from 19 residues. The CDR3 is CASSQGRNRLISGANVLTF. CDR3 DNA sequence: TGTGCCAGCAGCCAAGGGAGAAACAGGCTTATATCTGGGGCCAACGTCCTGACTTTC.

This clonotype was seen at least ten times. The chain joins TRBV30 to TRBJ1-1, with D possibly being TRBD1 (5 bases). V gave up 1 base and J gave up 1 base, with 10 bases separating them. CDR1 is GTSNPN and CDR2 is SVGIG in the germline V gene (reference sequence). The CDR3 length is 14 residues. CDR3 in amino acids: CAWSAIGANTEAFF. In DNA form, the CDR3 reads TGTGCCTGGAGTGCTATAGGGGCGAACACTGAAGCTTTCTTT.

The count of this clonotype is one. A much larger clone lies a single base off, so this may be a read error. This sequence joins TRBV18 and TRBJ2-7; the D gene could be TRBD1 or TRBD2 (5 bases each). The germline V and J ends were trimmed by 5 bases and 9 bases, with 20 bases remaining between them. Germline V gene data show CDR1 as KGHSH and CDR2 as LQKENI. The CDR3 is 14 amino acids. CDR3 sequence reads: CASSSQGQPRGQYF. CDR3 nucleotide sequence: TGTGCCAGCTCATCCCAGGGTCAACCCCGGGGGCAGTACTTC.